Listed here are 27 T cell receptor beta chains from one sample, sequenced in a study of blood T cell repertoires in COVID-19. Some clones are missing from TCRdb's copy, which holds only in-frame ones; the method was immunoSEQ multiplex PCR. The sample consists of approximately 58,000 clones, approximately 82% of them appearing once. Sequencing input: peripheral blood. The receptors here all came from a woman in her sixties with acute or convalescent COVID-19.

The V call is TRBV11-2, the J call TRBJ1-1; D call uncertain. Germline values: CDR1 SGHAT, CDR2 FQNNGV. The length of the CDR3 is 15 residues. V gave up 0 bases and J gave up 1 base, with 9 bases separating them. CDR3 coding DNA: TGTGCCAGCAGCTTAGAGGCGGGAGGGAACACTGAAGCTTTCTTT. Protein: CASSLEAGGNTEAFF. The complete variable domain, with remaining parts taken from reference TRBV11-2 and TRBJ1-1, reads EAGVAQSPRYKIIEKRQSVAFWCNPISGHATLYWYQQILGQGPKLLIQFQNNGVVDDSQLPKDRFSAERLKGVDSTLKIQPAKLEDSAVYLCASSLEAGGNTEAFFGQGTRLTVV.

The table lists this clone with a few counts. This chain connects TRBV10-2 to TRBJ1-1; D gene unclear. The ends were cut back, 7 bases at V and 1 base at J, with 13 bases in the middle. CDR3 length equals 14 residues. The germline V gene encodes CDR1 WSHSY and CDR2 SAAADI. As DNA, the CDR3 is TGCGCCAGCACCCATAGTACTACGAACACTGAAGCTTTCTTT. It specifies CASTHSTTNTEAFF.

The chain employs TRBV9 and TRBJ2-1; 7 nucleotides agree with TRBD2. The CDR3 is 16 amino acids. V was pared by 4 bases and J by 5 bases, with 12 bases of the junction left unmatched. The germline CDR1 and CDR2 sequences are SGDLS and YYNGEE. CDR3 DNA: TGTGCCAGCAGCTCACCGCGGAGCGGGGCAGACAATGAGCAGTTCTTC. Translation: CASSSPRSGADNEQFF.

J is TRBJ1-5 and V is TRBV4-1; D is possibly TRBD1 (5 bases). The CDR3 has 15 residues. Germline values: CDR1 MGHRA, CDR2 YSYEKL. Between the trimmed V and J ends, which lost 0 bases and 6 bases, there was a span of 12 bases. Here the CDR3 DNA reads TGCGCCAGCAGCCAAGAACAGGACGGATTTCAGCCCCAGCATTTT. The encoded protein is CASSQEQDGFQPQHF.

The CDR3 DNA reads TGCGCCAGCAGCTTGGCCGCAGGGGCGAGGGAGACCCAGTACTTC. Its translation is CASSLAAGARETQYF. The V gene is TRBV5-1, the J gene TRBJ2-5; possibly TRBD1 for D (6 bases). Per the germline V gene, CDR1 is SGHRS and CDR2 is YFSETQ. The V end lost 0 bases, the J end lost 5 bases, and 14 bases lay between the germline ends. This CDR3 comprises 15 residues.

The chain has TRBV10-3 and TRBJ1-1; possible D gene TRBD1, 6 bases. From germline, CDR1 is ENHRY and CDR2 SYGVKD. The V end was cut by 6 bases, the J end by 2 bases, with 13 bases between. The CDR3 length is 14 residues. This CDR3 reads CAIRNTGTNTEAFF. The CDR3 DNA sequence: TGTGCCATCAGGAATACAGGGACAAACACTGAAGCTTTCTTT.

The chain employs TRBV19 and TRBJ2-7; 7 nucleotides line up with TRBD1. This CDR3 contains 16 residues. The germline V gene has CDR1 LNHDA and CDR2 SQIVND (reference sequence). With 6 bases clipped from V and 0 bases from J, the junction kept 11 bases outside the gene matches. For the CDR3, the DNA is TGTGCCAGTAGACGGGCAGGGGGAAAAGGCTCCTACGAGCAGTACTTC. Amino acid sequence: CASRRAGGKGSYEQYF.

The chain has TRBV5-8 and TRBJ1-1; D remains unclear. Germline V gene lookup returns CDR1 SGHTS and CDR2 YDEGEE. The CDR3 is 14 amino acids. The V and J ends lost 2 bases and 0 bases respectively, with 8 bases between them. CDR3 protein: CASSLSVMNTEAFF. The CDR3 nucleotides read TGTGCCAGCAGCTTATCTGTAATGAACACTGAAGCTTTCTTT.

In DNA form, the CDR3 reads TGTGCCAGCTCGCGGACAGGGGGCCTGGACACTGAAGCTTTCTTT. It encodes CASSRTGGLDTEAFF. The chain combines TRBV18 with TRBJ1-1, with 11 positions matching TRBD1. J lost 3 bases, V lost 6 bases, and 6 bases had no gene match. Germline CDR1 is KGHSH and CDR2 is LQKENI. The CDR3 loop spans 15 amino acids.

The V and J genes are TRBV6-5 and TRBJ1-2, with TRBD1 matching 7 bases. Germline V gives CDR1 MNHEY, CDR2 SVGAGI. This CDR3 spans 14 amino acids. After removal of 5 bases from V and 4 bases from J, the junction contained 7 bases not matched to a gene. CDR3 DNA: TGTGCCAGCAGTCTAACAGGGGTGGGCTATGGCTACACCTTC. This codes for CASSLTGVGYGYTF.

This clone appeared a few times. The gene calls are TRBV19 and TRBJ1-5; a weak D match, TRBD1 (6 bases). V was pared by 5 bases and J by 7 bases, with 15 bases between. The CDR3 runs to 14 residues. The germline V gene encodes CDR1 LNHDA and CDR2 SQIVND (reference sequence). In DNA form, the CDR3 reads TGTGCCAGTAGTCTCCGGGACATAGGGCAGCCCCAGCATTTT. It yields the protein CASSLRDIGQPQHF.

On this clone: Other DNA sequences in this specimen translate into the identical CDR3. The chain couples TRBV6-5 to TRBJ1-2, with 7 bases that match TRBD1. CDR1 is MNHEY, CDR2 SVGAGI, per germline. CDR3 length equals 13 residues. V dropped 5 bases and J dropped 5; count of bases not matched to a gene: 5. The CDR3 loop reads CASSPGQVYGYTF. Written as DNA, the CDR3 is TGTGCCAGCAGTCCTGGACAGGTTTATGGCTACACCTTC.

This chain uses TRBV6-1 with TRBJ1-1, with D perhaps TRBD1 (6 bases). Germline values: CDR1 MNHNS, CDR2 SASEGT. This CDR3 is built from 16 residues. Trimming cost V 3 bases and J 4 bases, with 18 bases left between them. The CDR3 nucleotides read TGTGCCAGCAGTGACGGGGGGGGCATAAGAAGCACTGAAGCTTTCTTT. Protein sequence: CASSDGGGIRSTEAFF.

The genes are TRBV7-3 and TRBJ2-5; the match to TRBD2 covers 7 bases. V lost 1 base, J lost 4 bases, and 0 bases stayed unmatched. The germline CDR1 and CDR2 sequences are SGHTA and FQGTGA. The CDR3 runs 13 residues. The CDR3 DNA reads TGTGCCAGCAGCTTAAGCGGGGGAGAGACCCAGTACTTC. Translating gives CASSLSGGETQYF.

V and J are TRBV5-1 and TRBJ1-1; 7 bases fit TRBD1. Germline V gene lookup returns CDR1 SGHRS and CDR2 YFSETQ. This CDR3 contains 13 residues. The V gene end was trimmed by 8 bases and the J gene end by 0 bases; junction bases not matched to a gene: 4. The CDR3 region has the DNA TGCGCCAGTGGGGACAGCTTGAACACTGAAGCTTTCTTT. This translates into CASGDSLNTEAFF. Full variable domain (outside the CDR3, taken from reference TRBV5-1 and TRBJ1-1): KAGVTQTPRYLIKTRGQQVTLSCSPISGHRSVSWYQQTPGQGLQFLFEYFSETQRNKGNFPGRFSGRQFSNSRSEMNVSTLELGDSALYLCASGDSLNTEAFFGQGTRLTVV.

The V gene is TRBV4-2, the J gene TRBJ1-3, with 10 positions matching TRBD1. Trimming removed 0 bases from V and 1 base from J; junction bases left unmatched: 3. Germline-derived CDR1 and CDR2 are LGHNA and YNFKEQ. The CDR3 runs 17 residues. Written as DNA, the CDR3 is TGTGCCAGCAGCCAAGACAGGACAGGGGGTTCTGGAAACACCATATATTTT. This encodes CASSQDRTGGSGNTIYF.

This clone was counted between two and nine times. This chain links TRBV10-3 with TRBJ1-4; maybe TRBD1 (5 bases). The CDR3 sequence is 14 residues long. The V gene lost 2 bases and the J gene lost 8 bases, with 12 bases spanning the gap. Germline V gene data show CDR1 as ENHRY and CDR2 as SYGVKD. Written as DNA, the CDR3 is TGTGCCATCAGTGAGGCAGGGTATTCCGAAAAACTGTTTTTT. Protein product: CAISEAGYSEKLFF.

This rearrangement joins TRBV2 to TRBJ1-1, with D perhaps matching TRBD1 (5 bases). Trimming removed 2 bases from V and 1 base from J, with 32 bases in between. Germline assignment: CDR1 SNHLY and CDR2 FYNNEI. The CDR3 has 22 amino acids. The CDR3 protein is CASSERYTMTPTMATANTEAFF. CDR3 sequence (DNA): TGTGCCAGCAGTGAAAGGTATACAATGACCCCAACTATGGCGACAGCGAACACTGAAGCTTTCTTT.

The V call is TRBV11-2, the J call TRBJ1-2; possibly TRBD1 for D (6 bases). V was shortened by 1 base and J by 5 bases, with 8 bases between the two germline ends. The CDR3 extends over 13 amino acids. CDR1 and CDR2 from the germline V gene are SGHAT and FQNNGV. The CDR3 DNA follows: TGTGCCAGCAGCTTAGGACAGGAGTATGGCTACACCTTC. It specifies CASSLGQEYGYTF.

The chain uses TRBV4-1 and TRBJ1-4; TRBD1 agrees at 9 bases. CDR3 length: 16 amino acids. Germline trimming cut 3 bases from V and 10 bases from J; bases unmatched to any gene: 12. Per the germline V gene, CDR1 is MGHRA and CDR2 is YSYEKL. CDR3 sequence reads: CASSQGTGTVSGKLFF. CDR3 DNA sequence: TGCGCCAGCAGCCAGGGGACAGGGACTGTCTCGGGAAAACTGTTTTTT.

This rearrangement joins TRBV6-2 or TRBV6-3 to TRBJ2-5; D is unresolved. The CDR3 totals 12 residues. Trimming stripped 5 bases from V and 2 bases from J, with 6 bases between. Per germline, CDR1 MNHEY and CDR2 SVGEGT. The chain's CDR3 is CASSPIQETQYF. Written as DNA, the CDR3 is TGTGCCAGCAGTCCAATTCAAGAGACCCAGTACTTC.

The rearrangement links TRBV25-1 to TRBJ1-4; D uncertain. In germline, CDR1 is MGHDK, CDR2 SYGVNS. Trimming pared 4 bases from V and 5 bases from J, leaving 5 bases between. This CDR3 has 12 residues. CDR3 sequence: CASSGENEKLFF. The CDR3 nucleotides are TGTGCCAGCAGTGGAGAGAATGAAAAACTGTTTTTT.

The chain has TRBV5-1 and TRBJ1-1; D unclear. This CDR3 has 13 amino acids. CDR1 and CDR2 (germline): SGHRS, YFSETQ. Trimming took 6 bases from V and 0 from J, leaving 9 bases between them. The CDR3 loop reads CASTLQVNTEAFF. CDR3 coding DNA: TGCGCCAGCACTTTGCAGGTGAACACTGAAGCTTTCTTT. Full variable domain (outside the CDR3, taken from reference TRBV5-1 and TRBJ1-1): KAGVTQTPRYLIKTRGQQVTLSCSPISGHRSVSWYQQTPGQGLQFLFEYFSETQRNKGNFPGRFSGRQFSNSRSEMNVSTLELGDSALYLCASTLQVNTEAFFGQGTRLTVV.

The chain is built from TRBV19 and TRBJ1-1, with TRBD1 as a possible D gene (6 bases). The CDR3 contains 13 residues. Trimming removed 7 bases at V and 6 bases at J, with 15 bases between. The V gene's germline CDR1 is LNHDA and CDR2 SQIVND (reference sequence). In DNA form, the CDR3 reads TGTGCCAGTACGGCCACAGGGTTCCCTGAAGCTTTCTTT. Translation: CASTATGFPEAFF.

The rearrangement uses TRBV30 and TRBJ2-3; D is unresolved. CDR3 size: 14 residues. Germline V gene sequence: CDR1 GTSNPN, CDR2 SVGIG (reference sequence). The V end was cut by 1 base, the J end by 2 bases, with 10 bases between. The CDR3 protein is CAWSGQDHTDTQYF. The CDR3 DNA reads as TGTGCCTGGAGTGGACAAGATCACACAGATACGCAGTATTTT.

The rearrangement links TRBV2 to TRBJ2-1; D remains unclear. This CDR3 comprises 13 residues. CDR1 is SNHLY and CDR2 is FYNNEI in the germline V gene. V shed 7 bases and J shed 1 base, with 8 bases lying between them. Written as DNA, the CDR3 is TGTGCCAGCAAGCTTGGTTCCTACAATGAGCAGTTCTTC. It yields the protein CASKLGSYNEQFF.

The chain combines TRBV5-1 with TRBJ2-2; D gene uncertain. The ends were cut back, 9 bases at V and 7 bases at J, with 16 bases in the middle. The CDR3 totals 13 residues. Germline V gene lookup returns CDR1 SGHRS and CDR2 YFSETQ. CDR3 coding DNA: TGCGCCACCGCAGGATCACTGGGCGGGGAGCTGTTTTTT. Its protein is CATAGSLGGELFF.